This T cell receptor (beta chain) was recorded in a study of early T cells in non-severe SARS-CoV-2 infection. Study summary: Bulk RNA from unsorted whole blood was sequenced; chains were unpaired.

At least ten counts were recorded for this clonotype. Per the germline V gene, CDR1 is GTSNPN and CDR2 is SVGIG (reference sequence). The CDR3 spans 11 residues. V lost 4 bases and J lost 13, with 16 bases in between. Unique molecular identifiers tagged individual cDNA molecules. TCRdb passed the 5' RACE reads through MiXCR, listing each CDR3 protein once. The table records some 80,000 distinct CDR3 sequences, about an eighth of them present only once. This TCR was recovered from an adult who was a healthcare worker with PCR-confirmed SARS-CoV-2 infection or an uninfected control (not recorded which). The rearrangement uses TRBV30 and TRBJ1-2; D is unresolved. Sequencing input: whole blood. The CDR3 DNA follows: TGTGCCTGGAACGTCAGGACGGCTCTCACCTTC. It encodes CAWNVRTALTF.